Below, 15 T cell receptor beta chains from the same sample are listed, as sequenced in a study of blood T cells in healthy people across ages. Combining a sample-barcoded 5' primer with a J-beta primer mix, a second PCR ran for roughly 7 to 12 cycles. One entry per CDR3 protein, called by TCRdb with MiXCR from the 5' RACE reads. Of 1.4 million to 1.5 million distinct CDR3 sequences listed, roughly 45% are singletons. Sample: blood. These receptors were obtained from a woman between 18 and 29 years old in good health.

The chain combines TRBV5-1 with TRBJ1-5; a weak D match, TRBD1 (6 bases). The CDR3 runs to 16 residues. Germline CDR1 and CDR2: SGHRS and YFSETQ. V was cut by 4 bases and J by 3 bases, with 17 bases left in between. CDR3 in DNA: TGCGCCAGCAGCCCCTATCCAGGGGACCCCAATCAGCCCCAGCATTTT. Its protein is CASSPYPGDPNQPQHF.

This clonotype was found a few times. The genes are TRBV2 and TRBJ2-3, with 8 bases aligning to TRBD2. CDR3 length: 15 amino acids. CDR1 and CDR2 from the germline V gene are SNHLY and FYNNEI. The ends lost 3 bases at V and 2 bases at J; junction bases unmatched: 4. CDR3 coding DNA: TGTGCCAGCAGTGAGGAGCGGGGGAACACAGATACGCAGTATTTT. This sequence encodes CASSEERGNTDTQYF.

This clonotype turned up a few times. This rearrangement joins TRBV12-3 or TRBV12-4 to TRBJ2-3; 10 nucleotides line up with TRBD2. Unmatched junction bases numbered 7, after V lost 5 bases and J lost 5 bases. The CDR3 is made up of 15 amino acids. The CDR3 loop is CASSAAGGPGDTQYF. DNA for the CDR3: TGTGCCAGCAGTGCAGCGGGAGGGCCTGGAGATACGCAGTATTTT.

A few counts support this clonotype. This CDR3 is CASSLDGSATTDTQYF. In DNA form, the CDR3 reads TGCGCCAGCAGCTTGGATGGTAGCGCGACCACAGATACGCAGTATTTT. The chain combines TRBV5-1 with TRBJ2-3; a weak D match, TRBD2 (5 bases). Trimming cost V 0 bases and J 2 bases, with 13 bases left between them. Germline V gives CDR1 SGHRS, CDR2 YFSETQ. This CDR3 has 16 residues.

This clonotype was observed a few times. The V and J genes are TRBV7-2 and TRBJ1-5; 7 bases map to TRBD1. Germline V gene lookup returns CDR1 SGHTA and CDR2 FQGNSA. The CDR3 contains 16 residues. V was pared by 0 bases and J by 6 bases, with 8 bases of the junction left unmatched. CDR3 in amino acids: CASSLAPGTVPQPQHF. The CDR3 DNA follows: TGTGCCAGCAGCTTAGCGCCCGGGACAGTTCCTCAGCCCCAGCATTTT. Full variable domain (missing parts from reference TRBV7-2 and TRBJ1-5): GAGVSQSPSNKVTEKGKDVELRCDPISGHTALYWYRQSLGQGLEFLIYFQGNSAPDKSGLPSDRFSAERTGGSVSTLTIQRTQQEDSAVYLCASSLAPGTVPQPQHFGDGTRLSIL.

This clonotype was counted many times. Written as DNA, the CDR3 is TGTGCCAGCAGCTTATACCGGGACTCACCCCTCCACTTT. It yields the protein CASSLYRDSPLHF. V gene TRBV7-3 combines with J gene TRBJ1-6; maybe TRBD1 (5 bases). Trimming removed 2 bases at V and 10 bases at J, with 9 bases between. This CDR3 region has 13 residues. The germline CDR1 and CDR2 sequences are SGHTA and FQGTGA.

The chain uses TRBV5-1 and TRBJ2-1; D not certain. Germline V gene lookup returns CDR1 SGHRS and CDR2 YFSETQ. The CDR3 contains 13 residues. The V end lost 7 bases, the J end lost 2 bases, and 10 bases lay between the germline ends. CDR3 coding DNA: TGCGCCAGCTCCAAACCGCCCTACAATGAGCAGTTCTTC. This sequence encodes CASSKPPYNEQFF.

V usage is TRBV6-4 and J usage is TRBJ1-6; 11 bases match TRBD1. Germline values: CDR1 MRHNA, CDR2 SNTAGT. The length of the CDR3 is 16 residues. V shed 1 base, J shed 9 bases, and the junction held 5 bases outside the gene matches. CDR3: CASSDWPGTGGSPLHF. DNA of the CDR3: TGTGCCAGCAGTGACTGGCCGGGGACAGGGGGTTCACCCCTCCACTTT.

The V call is TRBV6-1, the J call TRBJ2-5; a weak D match, TRBD1 (6 bases). Trimming shortened V by 5 bases and J by 0 bases, and 10 bases separated the two germline ends. The CDR3 extends over 14 amino acids. CDR1 and CDR2 from the germline V gene are MNHNS and SASEGT. CDR3 sequence reads: CASSPDSHQETQYF. Written as DNA, the CDR3 is TGTGCCAGCAGTCCGGACAGCCACCAAGAGACCCAGTACTTC.

The gene calls are TRBV20-1 and TRBJ1-6, with 10 positions matching TRBD1. V was clipped by 2 bases and J by 7 bases; unmatched bases: 2. This CDR3 comprises 14 residues. From germline, CDR1 is DFQATT and CDR2 SNEGSKA (reference sequence). The CDR3 DNA follows: TGCAGTGCTAGATCGGGACAGGGGAATTCACCCCTCCACTTT. As protein: CSARSGQGNSPLHF.

Many counts were recorded for this clonotype. The chain combines TRBV5-1 with TRBJ1-4, with a tentative D call TRBD1 (6 bases). The V end lost 0 bases, the J end lost 3 bases, and 6 bases lay between the germline ends. Germline CDR1 SGHRS, CDR2 YFSETQ. This CDR3 region has 14 residues. CDR3 coding DNA: TGCGCCAGCAGCTTGGGGACAGCTAATGAAAAACTGTTTTTT. As protein: CASSLGTANEKLFF.

This chain joins TRBV7-6 and TRBJ2-7; D might be TRBD2 (7 bases). Trimming removed 5 bases from V and 0 bases from J, with 17 bases in between. This CDR3 spans 16 amino acids. CDR1 SGHVS and CDR2 FNYEAQ come from the germline V gene. CDR3 amino acids: CASSPGVGGNSYEQYF. DNA for the CDR3: TGTGCCAGCAGCCCAGGGGTGGGGGGGAACTCCTACGAGCAGTACTTC.

The rearrangement uses TRBV6-5 and TRBJ1-1; D unresolved. The germline V gene encodes CDR1 MNHEY and CDR2 SVGAGI. V gave up 6 bases and J gave up 8 bases, with 10 bases separating them. The CDR3 totals 11 residues. The CDR3 reads CASRSPGEAFF. CDR3 sequence (DNA): TGTGCCAGCAGATCCCCGGGGGAAGCTTTCTTT.

The rearrangement links TRBV7-9 to TRBJ2-1, with 7 bases that match TRBD2. V lost 1 base to trimming and J lost 7 bases; unmatched junction nucleotides: 7. Germline V CDR1 and CDR2: SEHNR, FQNEAQ (reference sequence). The CDR3 length is 15 residues. The CDR3 here is CASSLVAGERNEQFF. CDR3 nucleotide sequence: TGTGCCAGCAGCTTAGTGGCGGGAGAAAGGAATGAGCAGTTCTTC. Combining the CDR3 with reference TRBV7-9 and TRBJ2-1 gives the whole variable domain DTGVSQNPRHKITKRGQNVTFRCDPISEHNRLYWYRQTLGQGPEFLTYFQNEAQLEKSRLLSDRFSAERPKGSFSTLEIQRTEQGDSAMYLCASSLVAGERNEQFFGPGTRLTVL.

V is TRBV2 and J is TRBJ1-2; D remains unclear. Germline CDR1 and CDR2: SNHLY and FYNNEI. The CDR3 has 13 amino acids. Trimming took off 3 bases at V and 4 bases at J, with 9 bases between the two ends. CDR3 nucleotides: TGTGCCAGCAGTGACGGGCCCTCCTATGGCTACACCTTC. Encoded protein: CASSDGPSYGYTF.